The text below deals with one T cell receptor (beta chain). What it binds is not known. This specimen belongs to a study of T-cell reconstitution after alpha-beta-depleted transplantation in children. The CDR3 loop spans 13 amino acids. V was clipped by 7 bases and J by 6 bases; unmatched bases: 6. Per germline, CDR1 MNHNS and CDR2 SASEGT. General study points: T-cell numbers and diversity one year post-transplant derived largely from freshly generated T cells. Some patients' high day-60 TCRbeta diversity was traced to surviving recipient T cells and thymic progenitors.

Using unique molecular identifiers, the investigators prepared the TCRbeta library. TCRdb itself ran the PCR reads through MiXCR, one entry per CDR3 protein. This sample has more than 400,000 distinct CDR3 sequences; 11% occur once, and the top ten carry around 15%. The receptor comes from a female patient between 2 and 15 years old who had a stem cell transplant for aplastic anemia, so the T cells may come from the graft donor. The source was PBMCs, mostly from graft donor cells, collected 180 days after TCRalphabeta/CD19-depleted stem cell transplant. The gene calls are TRBV6-1 and TRBJ2-1, with 7 bases fitting TRBD2. This chain's CDR3 is CASTLGRGNEQFF. CDR3 nucleotide sequence: TGTGCCAGCACCCTAGGGAGGGGCAATGAGCAGTTCTTC.